The 30 T cell receptor beta chains in this list originate from one sample, sequenced in a study of PD-L1 blockade in urothelial cancer. Measured with immunoSEQ multiplex PCR; TCRdb has only the in-frame clones, and not every one. Of over 40,000 clones listed, around 83% were seen once; the top ten hold around 2.5%. Time point noted: peripheral blood 6 weeks after treatment start. The specimen was PBMCs, collected around atezolizumab (anti-PD-L1) treatment. All receptors derive from a man between 70 and 80 years old with urothelial cancer.

V and J are TRBV29-1 and TRBJ2-3; TRBD2 matches 14 bases. V gave up 8 bases and J gave up 5 bases; unmatched junction bases: 6. The CDR3 totals 14 residues. Germline CDR1 SQVTM, CDR2 ANQGSEA. The CDR3 is CSTATSGGVDTQYF. CDR3 nucleotide sequence: TGCAGCACTGCGACTAGCGGGGGGGTAGATACGCAGTATTTT.

The chain recombines TRBV7-8 with TRBJ2-2, with D unresolved. Germline CDR1 SGHVS, CDR2 FQNEAQ. The CDR3 is 16 residues long. V shed 0 bases and J shed 0 bases, with 8 bases lying between them. The CDR3 nucleotides read TGTGCCAGCAGCTTAGCTACCCAGACGAACACCGGGGAGCTGTTTTTT. This gives the protein CASSLATQTNTGELFF.

This chain connects TRBV5-1 to TRBJ2-1; 10 bases match TRBD2. This CDR3 is built from 16 residues. The V gene's germline CDR1 is SGHRS and CDR2 YFSETQ. The J segment lost 5 bases and the V segment lost 1 base, leaving 6 bases of the junction unmatched. The CDR3 loop is CASSLFASGSNNEQFF. The DNA of the CDR3 is TGCGCCAGCAGCTTGTTTGCTAGCGGGAGCAACAATGAGCAGTTCTTC.

This rearrangement joins TRBV6-5 to TRBJ1-1, with no clear D. Germline lookup yields CDR1 MNHEY and CDR2 SVGAGI. This CDR3 has 15 residues. V shed 5 bases and J shed 1 base, with 14 bases lying between them. CDR3 protein: CASSAYGRENTEAFF. As DNA, the CDR3 is TGTGCCAGCAGTGCGTACGGACGGGAGAACACTGAAGCTTTCTTT.

This clone was detected a few times. The CDR3 region has the DNA TGCGCCAGCAGCCAAGATCGGGGACAGGGGCGCGAGCAGTACTTC. It codes for CASSQDRGQGREQYF. The chain uses TRBV4-1 and TRBJ2-7; 10 nucleotides align to TRBD1. CDR1 and CDR2 (germline): MGHRA, YSYEKL. This CDR3 has 15 amino acids. Trimming removed 0 bases from V and 6 bases from J; junction bases left unmatched: 5.

This chain connects TRBV7-2 to TRBJ2-7; TRBD2 is a possible D gene (5 bases). The CDR3 length is 11 residues. Trimming shortened V by 5 bases and J by 7 bases, and 9 bases separated the two germline ends. Germline assignment: CDR1 SGHTA and CDR2 FQGNSA. This CDR3 reads CASSSGGEQYF. CDR3 sequence (DNA): TGTGCCAGCAGCAGTGGAGGAGAGCAGTACTTC.

The chain is built from TRBV6-5 and TRBJ1-3; 7 bases are a match to TRBD1. Germline V gene lookup returns CDR1 MNHEY and CDR2 SVGAGI. The CDR3 loop spans 12 amino acids. The V segment lost 8 bases and the J segment 2 bases; nucleotides outside the gene matches: 0. DNA for the CDR3: TGTGCCAGCCAGGGGGCTGGAAACACCATATATTTT. This gives the protein CASQGAGNTIYF.

This clone was observed once. V is TRBV19 and J is TRBJ2-2; TRBD1 agrees at 10 bases. The trim removed 7 bases at V and 4 bases at J, leaving 6 bases unmatched. This CDR3 contains 15 residues. The germline V gene has CDR1 LNHDA and CDR2 SQIVND (reference sequence). The CDR3: CASTGGTGATGELFF. The CDR3 nucleotides read TGTGCCAGTACGGGCGGGACAGGGGCCACCGGGGAGCTGTTTTTT.

The V and J genes are TRBV6-4 and TRBJ2-1; 12 bases align to TRBD2. Germline V lookup: CDR1 MRHNA, CDR2 SNTAGT. This CDR3 comprises 16 residues. V gave up 4 bases and J gave up 3 bases; unmatched junction bases: 4. The CDR3 spells CASSGTSGTFYNEQFF. CDR3 coding DNA: TGTGCCAGCAGTGGGACTAGCGGGACGTTCTACAATGAGCAGTTCTTC.

The gene calls are TRBV27 and TRBJ1-1; D not certain. Per the germline V gene, CDR1 is MNHEY and CDR2 is SMNVEV (reference sequence). The germline V and J ends were trimmed by 1 base and 7 bases, with 10 bases remaining between them. The length of the CDR3 is 13 residues. CDR3 loop: CASSLFGGFEAFF. In nucleotides, the CDR3 is TGTGCCAGCAGTTTATTCGGCGGATTTGAAGCTTTCTTT.

The rearrangement links TRBV2 to TRBJ1-2; TRBD1 matches at 7 bases. Unmatched junction bases numbered 8, after V lost 8 bases and J lost 2 bases. The CDR3 extends over 14 amino acids. CDR1 SNHLY and CDR2 FYNNEI come from the germline V gene. The CDR3 here is CASESQGQNYGYTF. CDR3 DNA sequence: TGTGCCAGCGAGTCTCAGGGACAGAACTATGGCTACACCTTC.

This clone was seen a few times. V gene TRBV10-2 combines with J gene TRBJ1-2; unclear D gene. Germline CDR1 reads WSHSY; CDR2 reads SAAADI. The CDR3 is 11 residues long. Trimming removed 2 bases from V and 4 bases from J, with 2 bases in between. The CDR3 region has the DNA TGCGCCAGCAGTGAGCTCTATGGCTACACCTTC. It specifies CASSELYGYTF.

This chain uses TRBV2 with TRBJ2-1, with 12 bases fitting TRBD2. This CDR3 is built from 15 residues. Germline lookup yields CDR1 SNHLY and CDR2 FYNNEI. The ends lost 5 bases at V and 5 bases at J; junction bases unmatched: 4. CDR3 DNA sequence: TGTGCCAGCAGTCCTAGCGGGAGGGCCAACAATGAGCAGTTCTTC. Protein sequence: CASSPSGRANNEQFF.

The gene calls are TRBV5-1 and TRBJ2-7; a possible D gene is TRBD2 (5 bases). The CDR3 is 13 amino acids. Trimming pared 2 bases from V and 2 bases from J, leaving 8 bases between. CDR1 SGHRS and CDR2 YFSETQ come from the germline V gene. As DNA, the CDR3 is TGCGCCAGCAGCTTCGACGGGACCTACGAGCAGTACTTC. Protein sequence: CASSFDGTYEQYF.

The V call is TRBV2, the J call TRBJ2-3; 7 nucleotides match TRBD2. Unmatched junction bases numbered 7, after V lost 8 bases and J lost 2 bases. Germline V gene sequence: CDR1 SNHLY, CDR2 FYNNEI. This CDR3 region has 14 residues. The CDR3: CASGRESTTDTQYF. In DNA, the CDR3 is TGTGCCAGCGGGCGGGAGTCAACCACAGATACGCAGTATTTT.

The rearrangement links TRBV19 to TRBJ2-1; D is unclear. Germline assignment: CDR1 LNHDA and CDR2 SQIVND (reference sequence). With 3 bases removed from V and 0 bases from J, the gap between germline ends came to 9 bases. The CDR3 is made up of 15 amino acids. In nucleotides, the CDR3 is TGTGCCAGTAGTATCCCCGAGAGCTCCTACAATGAGCAGTTCTTC. Translation: CASSIPESSYNEQFF. The whole variable domain, filled in from reference TRBV19 and TRBJ2-1, reads DGGITQSPKYLFRKEGQNVTLSCEQNLNHDAMYWYRQDPGQGLRLIYYSQIVNDFQKGDIAEGYSVSREKKESFPLTVTSAQKNPTAFYLCASSIPESSYNEQFFGPGTRLTVL.

This clone was counted between two and nine times. J is TRBJ1-5 and V is TRBV6-1; TRBD1 matches at 9 bases. Trimming at V came to 6 bases and at J to 4 bases, leaving 4 bases not matched to a gene. CDR1 and CDR2 from the germline V gene are MNHNS and SASEGT. The CDR3 loop spans 14 amino acids. Here the CDR3 DNA reads TGTGCCAGCAGCAGACAGGGGGAAAATCAGCCCCAGCATTTT. Translating it yields CASSRQGENQPQHF.

The genes are TRBV6-1 and TRBJ1-5, with D possibly matching TRBD1 (6 bases). This CDR3 has 15 residues. Per the germline V gene, CDR1 is MNHNS and CDR2 is SASEGT. Deletions cut 6 bases from V and 3 bases from J, with 15 bases between. CDR3 nucleotide sequence: TGTGCCAGCAGGCATACAGGGTTTCACAATCAGCCCCAGCATTTT. It translates to CASRHTGFHNQPQHF.

The V and J genes are TRBV5-1 and TRBJ2-2; TRBD2 aligns across 11 bases. With 3 bases clipped from V and 5 bases from J, the junction kept 9 bases outside the gene matches. Germline CDR1 and CDR2: SGHRS and YFSETQ. The CDR3 covers 17 residues. The CDR3 bases are TGCGCCAGCAGCTCGAGTCTACTAGCGGGAGTAACCGGGGAGCTGTTTTTT. This encodes CASSSSLLAGVTGELFF.

This sequence joins TRBV18 and TRBJ1-2; D may be TRBD1 (5 bases). Trimming pared 0 bases from V and 2 bases from J, leaving 10 bases between. The CDR3 is 15 amino acids. CDR1 is KGHSH and CDR2 is LQKENI in the germline V gene. The CDR3 DNA reads TGTGCCAGCTCACCACCGACAGTTGGAAACTATGGCTACACCTTC. Translating it yields CASSPPTVGNYGYTF.

This clone rates as medium-sized (0.01 to 0.1%). Additional DNA sequences in this sample encode the identical CDR3. V and J are TRBV15 and TRBJ1-2; D gene ambiguous. The CDR3 is made up of 13 amino acids. Trimming took 0 bases from V and 6 from J, leaving 8 bases between them. Germline CDR1 reads LNHNV; CDR2 reads YYDKDF (reference sequence). CDR3 sequence reads: CATSREEGDGYTF. The CDR3 region has the DNA TGTGCCACCAGCAGAGAGGAGGGTGATGGCTACACCTTC.

The chain couples TRBV6-4 to TRBJ2-1, with D possibly being TRBD2 (6 bases). The V end lost 6 bases, the J end lost 3 bases, and 12 bases lay between the germline ends. This CDR3 is 14 amino acids long. Germline V gene data show CDR1 as MRHNA and CDR2 as SNTAGT. This CDR3 is CASSRDLDYNEQFF. The DNA for the CDR3 is TGTGCCAGCAGCCGGGACTTGGACTACAATGAGCAGTTCTTC.

V is TRBV29-1 and J is TRBJ2-7, with D possibly TRBD1 on 5 matching bases. The V end lost 4 bases, the J end lost 3 bases, and 10 bases lay between the germline ends. Germline values: CDR1 SQVTM, CDR2 ANQGSEA. The CDR3 extends over 12 amino acids. CDR3: CSVGWGLYEQYF. The CDR3 DNA is TGCAGCGTTGGATGGGGCCTCTACGAGCAGTACTTC.

The V and J genes are TRBV5-1 and TRBJ2-2; possible D gene TRBD1, 5 bases. Germline V gene lookup returns CDR1 SGHRS and CDR2 YFSETQ. CDR3 length: 14 residues. The V end lost 2 bases, the J end lost 2 bases, and 7 bases lay between the germline ends. This CDR3 reads CASSFQGNTGELFF. As DNA, the CDR3 is TGCGCCAGCAGCTTCCAGGGTAACACCGGGGAGCTGTTTTTT.

J is TRBJ2-7 and V is TRBV30; D is perhaps TRBD2 (5 bases). The CDR3 length is 14 residues. V was shortened by 2 bases and J by 9 bases, with 20 bases between the two germline ends. Germline V gives CDR1 GTSNPN, CDR2 SVGIG (reference sequence). CDR3 region: CAWSRQGPVAGQYF. As DNA, the CDR3 is TGTGCCTGGAGTAGGCAAGGGCCGGTCGCGGGGCAGTACTTC.

The rearrangement uses TRBV11-2 and TRBJ1-1; 7 nucleotides line up with TRBD1. The CDR3 spans 14 residues. The V gene's germline CDR1 is SGHAT and CDR2 FQNNGV. Germline trimming cut 1 base from V and 2 bases from J; bases unmatched to any gene: 1. CDR3 loop: CASSLGQGNTEAFF. The CDR3 nucleotides are TGTGCCAGCAGCTTAGGACAGGGAAACACTGAAGCTTTCTTT.

The rearrangement joins TRBV5-1 to TRBJ1-1; the D gene is possibly TRBD1 (6 bases). V was pared by 4 bases and J by 4 bases, with 17 bases between. The CDR3 covers 15 residues. In germline, CDR1 is SGHRS, CDR2 YFSETQ. The CDR3, as DNA: TGCGCCAGCAGCGCGACAGCAGGGGCTAGCACTGAAGCTTTCTTT. Residues: CASSATAGASTEAFF. The whole variable domain, remainder taken from reference TRBV5-1 and TRBJ1-1, is KAGVTQTPRYLIKTRGQQVTLSCSPISGHRSVSWYQQTPGQGLQFLFEYFSETQRNKGNFPGRFSGRQFSNSRSEMNVSTLELGDSALYLCASSATAGASTEAFFGQGTRLTVV.

This chain uses TRBV15 with TRBJ2-1; 8 nucleotides line up with TRBD2. Unmatched junction bases numbered 5, after V lost 0 bases and J lost 1 base. Germline assignment: CDR1 LNHNV and CDR2 YYDKDF (reference sequence). The CDR3 contains 17 residues. The CDR3 here is CATSRDRGGRSYNEQFF. The CDR3 bases are TGTGCCACCAGCAGAGATCGGGGCGGGAGGTCCTACAATGAGCAGTTCTTC.

The V call is TRBV30, the J call TRBJ2-1; no clear D gene. Trimming removed 2 bases at V and 0 bases at J, with 8 bases between. CDR3 size: 14 residues. Germline assignment: CDR1 GTSNPN and CDR2 SVGIG (reference sequence). The CDR3 loop is CAWSRGFSYNEQFF. The CDR3 DNA sequence: TGTGCCTGGAGTCGAGGATTCTCCTACAATGAGCAGTTCTTC. Combining the CDR3 with reference TRBV30 and TRBJ2-1 gives the whole variable domain SQTIHQWPATLVQPVGSPLSLECTVEGTSNPNLYWYRQAAGRGLQLLFYSVGIGQISSEVPQNLSASRPQDRQFILSSKKLLLSDSGFYLCAWSRGFSYNEQFFGPGTRLTVL.

This clone appeared a single time. V gene TRBV10-3 combines with J gene TRBJ2-1, with D possibly matching TRBD1 (6 bases). The V end lost 2 bases, the J end lost 4 bases, and 15 bases lay between the germline ends. CDR1 and CDR2 from the germline V gene are ENHRY and SYGVKD. This CDR3 is built from 16 residues. The CDR3 DNA reads as TGTGCCATCAGTGAGCCACAGGGTTCCCCTTACAATGAGCAGTTCTTC. This sequence encodes CAISEPQGSPYNEQFF.